What follows are 12 T cell receptor beta chains derived from one specimen sequenced in a study of T cell responses to AZD1222 COVID-19 vaccine. Here immunoSEQ multiplex PCR was the method, and the copy in TCRdb shows in-frame clones only, minus some. The table has more than 55,000 clones, around three quarters seen once; the top ten hold less than 4%. Sequences were derived from peripheral blood, sampled 28 days after the second AZD1222 dose. The receptors come from an adult who received the AZD1222 COVID-19 vaccine.

The gene calls are TRBV19 and TRBJ1-2; D is perhaps TRBD1 (6 bases). Per germline, CDR1 LNHDA and CDR2 SQIVND (reference sequence). This CDR3 has 15 residues. The V and J ends lost 2 bases and 4 bases respectively, with 14 bases between them. DNA for the CDR3: TGTGCCAGTAGTATAACCTTGGACAGTTTCTATGGCTACACCTTC. Translation: CASSITLDSFYGYTF.

This sequence joins TRBV11-2 and TRBJ2-7; D is ambiguous. Trimming took 0 bases from V and 3 from J, leaving 9 bases between them. This CDR3 has 14 amino acids. Germline assignment: CDR1 SGHAT and CDR2 FQNNGV. CDR3 sequence reads: CASSLEGGFYEQYF. The CDR3 bases are TGTGCCAGCAGCTTAGAGGGTGGGTTCTACGAGCAGTACTTC.

The chain employs TRBV5-4 and TRBJ2-5; 9 nucleotides match TRBD1. Germline V gene data show CDR1 as SGHNT and CDR2 as YYREEE (reference sequence). Trimming cost V 3 bases and J 5 bases; bases outside gene matches: 5. The CDR3 runs 14 residues. The CDR3: CASSSFGQGETQYF. CDR3 coding DNA: TGTGCCAGCAGCTCCTTCGGACAGGGGGAGACCCAGTACTTC.

This clone showed up just a few times. The rearrangement joins TRBV2 to TRBJ1-2, with D unclear. The germline V gene has CDR1 SNHLY and CDR2 FYNNEI. This CDR3 is 13 amino acids long. Trimming shortened V by 7 bases and J by 2 bases, and 11 bases separated the two germline ends. The CDR3, as DNA: TGTGCCAGCAATGGAGTGGGGAACTATGGCTACACCTTC. Its translation: CASNGVGNYGYTF.

V usage is TRBV6-5 and J usage is TRBJ1-5, with 9 bases aligning to TRBD1. CDR1 is MNHEY and CDR2 is SVGAGI in the germline V gene. The CDR3 runs 15 residues. With V trimmed by 6 bases and J by 4 bases, 7 bases remained unmatched. CDR3 sequence reads: CASSPGTGFNQPQHF. The CDR3 DNA is TGTGCCAGCAGCCCAGGGACAGGGTTTAATCAGCCCCAGCATTTT.

V is TRBV3-1 (or the pseudogene TRBV3-2) and J is TRBJ1-5; 8 nucleotides match TRBD1. CDR3 length equals 15 residues. Germline CDR1 and CDR2: LGHDT and YNNKEL (reference sequence). J was trimmed by 6 bases and V by 1 base; bases with no gene match: 5. The CDR3 reads CASSQGTGGSQPQHF. CDR3 nucleotide sequence: TGTGCCAGCAGCCAAGGAACAGGGGGAAGTCAGCCCCAGCATTTT.

J is TRBJ2-2 and V is TRBV7-2, with 11 bases fitting TRBD1. V lost 7 bases to trimming and J lost 6 bases; unmatched junction nucleotides: 10. CDR3 length: 16 amino acids. Germline values: CDR1 SGHTA, CDR2 FQGNSA. The CDR3 spells CASTSHAGQGAGELFF. CDR3 DNA: TGTGCCAGCACATCTCACGCGGGACAGGGGGCCGGGGAGCTGTTTTTT.

The chain is built from TRBV28 and TRBJ1-5; D possibly corresponds to TRBD1 (6 bases). This CDR3 region has 15 residues. Germline-derived CDR1 and CDR2 are MDHEN and SYDVKM. V lost 7 bases and J lost 0, with 13 bases in between. CDR3 region: CASTPGAYSNQPQHF. The CDR3 bases are TGTGCCAGCACCCCAGGGGCCTATAGCAATCAGCCCCAGCATTTT.

The count of this clone is one. The CDR3, as DNA: TGTGCCAGCAGCACACCGGGACAGGGGTTCCAAGAGACCCAGTACTTC. As protein: CASSTPGQGFQETQYF. The V gene is TRBV28, the J gene TRBJ2-5; 10 bases are shared with TRBD1. CDR1 is MDHEN, CDR2 SYDVKM, per germline. This CDR3 has 16 amino acids. The V gene end was trimmed by 6 bases and the J gene end by 1 base; junction bases not matched to a gene: 8.

The chain links TRBV2 to TRBJ1-5; maybe TRBD1 (5 bases). The CDR3 totals 18 residues. The V gene lost 5 bases and the J gene lost 3 bases, with 23 bases spanning the gap. Looked up from germline, CDR1 is SNHLY and CDR2 is FYNNEI. CDR3 bases: TGTGCCAGCAGTCGTGCGACAGCCAGTTTCCATTACAATCAGCCCCAGCATTTT. Translation: CASSRATASFHYNQPQHF.

The chain's CDR3 is CASTKGGLSYEQYF. DNA for the CDR3: TGTGCCAGCACCAAAGGGGGCCTCTCCTACGAGCAGTACTTC. The chain uses TRBV6-6 and TRBJ2-7; 7 bases are a match to TRBD1. Germline V gives CDR1 MNHNY, CDR2 SVGAGI (reference sequence). Trimming cost V 7 bases and J 0 bases; bases outside gene matches: 6. The CDR3 is 14 amino acids.

The CDR3 coding sequence is TGTGCCAGCAGCTTGGGAGGGAGCACAGATACGCAGTATTTT. This codes for CASSLGGSTDTQYF. The gene calls are TRBV5-4 and TRBJ2-3; weak D call: TRBD2 (5 bases). V was pared by 0 bases and J by 0 bases, with 5 bases between. Germline V gives CDR1 SGHNT, CDR2 YYREEE (reference sequence). This CDR3 is built from 14 residues.